Listed below are T cell receptor beta chains from one sample, sequenced in a study of blood T cell repertoires in COVID-19. Measured with immunoSEQ multiplex PCR; TCRdb has only the in-frame clones, and not every one. The sample has roughly 100,000 clones, about 84% seen once. Sequencing was performed on peripheral blood. These receptors came from a man aged 80 or over with active or convalescent COVID-19. CDR3s include the opening cysteine and the closing phenylalanine or tryptophan. The D gene is left open where the match is weak. The size entry is marked missing in some rows and otherwise reads once, few, many or a size class.

size: .
J: TRBJ2-7
D: .
V: TRBV6-5
DNA: TGTGCCAGCAGTTACCGCAGCTCCTACGAGCAGTACTTC
CDR3: CASSYRSSYEQYF

size: many
J: TRBJ1-5
D: .
V: TRBV3-1/TRBV3-2
DNA: TGTGCCAGCAGCCAAGATCGGGGCCCTAGCGGCAATCAGCCCCAGCATTTT
CDR3: CASSQDRGPSGNQPQHF

size: .
J: TRBJ1-2
D: TRBD1
V: TRBV9
DNA: TGTGCCAGCAGCATCGGGACAGGGAGTGGCTATGGCTACACCTTC
CDR3: CASSIGTGSGYGYTF

size: few
J: TRBJ1-1
D: .
V: TRBV7-3
DNA: TGTGCCAGCAGCTTAGAGCGCACTGAAGCTTTCTTT
CDR3: CASSLERTEAFF

size: .
J: TRBJ2-3
D: TRBD2
V: TRBV19
DNA: TGTGCCAGTAGTATGGGGGGGGATTCGGGCTCGACGCAGTATTTT
CDR3: CASSMGGDSGSTQYF

size: .
J: TRBJ2-7
D: TRBD1
V: TRBV24-1
DNA: TGTGCCACCAGTGACTCGGGACAGGGGGCTCTCCGGGGCGAGCAGTACTTC
CDR3: CATSDSGQGALRGEQYF

size: .
J: TRBJ2-7
D: .
V: TRBV5-6
DNA: TGTGCCAGCAGCACGGGGGTCTACGAGCAGTACTTC
CDR3: CASSTGVYEQYF

size: few
J: TRBJ1-4
D: .
V: TRBV4-1
DNA: TGCGCCAGCAGCCAAGGATTTGCGGAGTATGAAAAACTGTTTTTT
CDR3: CASSQGFAEYEKLFF

size: .
J: TRBJ2-3
D: .
V: TRBV19
DNA: TGTGCCAGTAGTATCGGGCGGGGGCCCACAGATACGCAGTATTTT
CDR3: CASSIGRGPTDTQYF

size: .
J: TRBJ1-2
D: TRBD1
V: TRBV7-8
DNA: TGTGCCAGCAGCTTACCCGGACAGGGGCGAGGAGGCTACACCTTC
CDR3: CASSLPGQGRGGYTF

size: .
J: TRBJ2-7
D: TRBD2
V: TRBV5-1
DNA: TGCGCCAGCAGCTTCGGACTAGCGGGGGCAAGCTCCTACGAGCAGTACTTC
CDR3: CASSFGLAGASSYEQYF

size: few
J: TRBJ1-2
D: TRBD1
V: TRBV29-1
DNA: TGCAGCGTTGTGCAGGGGGCGGGAGGCTACACCTTC
CDR3: CSVVQGAGGYTF